The present T cell receptor (beta chain) was sequenced within a study of PD-1 blockade in mismatch repair-deficient tumors (dated by TCRdb to the late 2010s). A note on the overall study: Between September 2013 and September 2016, approximately 90 consecutive patients with eleven to twelve mismatch repair-deficient cancer types, all previously treated and progressing, were enrolled in the trial. Tumor-associated T cell clones were tracked in the peripheral blood of patients responding to PD-1 blockade by deep sequencing of TCR CDR3 regions. The full study reports these points: Rapid expansion after pembrolizumab followed by contraction, generally before radiologic responses, was shown by tumor-resident clones, which were often undetectable in blood before treatment.

Comment on this clone: This receptor's antigen is unknown. No clone much larger than this one lies a single base away; base qualities are absent.

For each enrolled patient, mismatch repair deficiency was established using either polymerase chain reaction or immunohistochemistry. TCR sequencing was performed for a few patients who responded to pembrolizumab therapy. The phase II trial prospectively evaluated PD-1 blockade with pembrolizumab in advanced mismatch repair-deficient cancers, independent of tissue of origin. Serial peripheral blood T cell samples were collected before and at multiple times after starting PD-1 blockade. Blood sampling time points were reported as weeks after the first dose of pembrolizumab. Libraries were built with the immunoSEQ multiplex PCR assay. As stored in TCRdb, this immuneACCESS dataset retains in-frame rearrangements with V and J assigned. A fraction of the clones does not appear; measured against another copy, unresolved V genes explain less than half of the discrepancy, and the remainder lacks a known reason. This sample is represented by under 95,000 clones; roughly 80% of them were singletons. Of the sample, roughly 6% falls within the top ten clones.

The TCR was taken from an adult with mismatch repair-deficient cancer. Sequenced material: peripheral blood, taken 44 weeks after starting pembrolizumab.

CDR3 region: CASSTDRDTEAFF. DNA sequence: TGTGCCAGCAGCACGGACAGGGACACTGAAGCTTTCTTT. This receptor chain uses TRBV5-4 and TRBJ1-1; a stretch of 8 junction bases matches TRBD1. Sequences SGHNT (CDR1) and YYREEE (CDR2) are obtained from the germline V gene (reference sequence). Trimmed from V: 4 bases; trimmed from J: 3 bases; junction bases lacking a gene match: 2. The CDR3, cysteine through phenylalanine, is 13 amino acids long. Of the read, only the CDR3 DNA is kept; its 39 bases are in frame from base 1.